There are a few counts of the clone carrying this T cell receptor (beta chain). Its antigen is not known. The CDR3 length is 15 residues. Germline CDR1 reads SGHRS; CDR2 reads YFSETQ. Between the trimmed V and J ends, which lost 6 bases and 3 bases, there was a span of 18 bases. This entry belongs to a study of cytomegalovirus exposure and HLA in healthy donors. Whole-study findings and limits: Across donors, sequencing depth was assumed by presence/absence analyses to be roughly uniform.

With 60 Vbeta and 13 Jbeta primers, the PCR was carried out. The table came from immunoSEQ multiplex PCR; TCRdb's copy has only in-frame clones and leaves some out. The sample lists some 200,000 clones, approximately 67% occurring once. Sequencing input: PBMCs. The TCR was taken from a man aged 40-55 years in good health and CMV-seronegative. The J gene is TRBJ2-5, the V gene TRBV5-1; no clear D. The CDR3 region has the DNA TGCGCCAGCACCCTAGACTCCTATCGGGAAGAGACCCAGTACTTC. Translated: CASTLDSYREETQYF.